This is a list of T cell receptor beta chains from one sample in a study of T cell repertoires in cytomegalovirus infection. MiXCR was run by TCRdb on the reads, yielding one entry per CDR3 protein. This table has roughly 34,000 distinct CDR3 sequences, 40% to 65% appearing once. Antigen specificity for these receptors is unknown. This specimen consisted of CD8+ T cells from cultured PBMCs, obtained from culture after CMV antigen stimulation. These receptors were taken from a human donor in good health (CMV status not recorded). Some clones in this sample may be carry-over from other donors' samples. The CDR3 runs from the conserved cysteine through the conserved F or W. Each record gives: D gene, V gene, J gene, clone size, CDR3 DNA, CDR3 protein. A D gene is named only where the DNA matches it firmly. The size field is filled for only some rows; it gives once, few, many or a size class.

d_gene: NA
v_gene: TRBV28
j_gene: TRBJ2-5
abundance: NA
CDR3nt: TGTGCCAGCAGTTCAATCACCCTGTACCAAGAGACCCAGTACTTC
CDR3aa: CASSSITLYQETQYF

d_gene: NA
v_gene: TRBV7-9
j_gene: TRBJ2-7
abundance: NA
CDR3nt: TGTGCCAGCAGCCCCCGGCTAGCGTCCATCTACGAGCAGTACTTC
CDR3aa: CASSPRLASIYEQYF

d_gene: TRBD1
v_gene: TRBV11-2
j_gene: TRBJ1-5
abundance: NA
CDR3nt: TGTGCCAGCAGCTTTACAGGGGTGAACCAGCCCCAGCATTTT
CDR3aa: CASSFTGVNQPQHF

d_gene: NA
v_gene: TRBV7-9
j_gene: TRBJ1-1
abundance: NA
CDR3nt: TGTGCCAGCAGCTTAGCTAGGACAGTTGGGGGAGCTTTCTTT
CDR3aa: CASSLARTVGGAFF

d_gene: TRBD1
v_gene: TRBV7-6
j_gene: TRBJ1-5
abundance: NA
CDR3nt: TGTGCCAGCAGCCGAAGTCACAGTAAGACCGGGACAGCGAACAATCAGCCCCAGCATTTT
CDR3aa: CASSRSHSKTGTANNQPQHF

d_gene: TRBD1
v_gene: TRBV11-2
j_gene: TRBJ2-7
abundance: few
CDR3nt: TGTGCCAGCAGCTTAGCTCCGGGACAGGGGATCTCCTACGAGCAGTACTTC
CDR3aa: CASSLAPGQGISYEQYF

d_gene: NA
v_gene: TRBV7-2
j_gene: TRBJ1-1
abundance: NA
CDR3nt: TGTGCCAGCAGCTTAGCGCGGACAGTCCGTTCGAACACTGAAGCTTTCTTT
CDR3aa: CASSLARTVRSNTEAFF

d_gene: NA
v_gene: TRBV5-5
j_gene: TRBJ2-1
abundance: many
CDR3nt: TGTGCCAGCAGCTTGAGGTCCTCGTACGGAGAGCAGTTCTTC
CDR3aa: CASSLRSSYGEQFF

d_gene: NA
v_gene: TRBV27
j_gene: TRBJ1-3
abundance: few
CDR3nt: TGTGCCAGCTCCCAGCTGAGTCCTGGAAACACCATATATTTT
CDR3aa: CASSQLSPGNTIYF

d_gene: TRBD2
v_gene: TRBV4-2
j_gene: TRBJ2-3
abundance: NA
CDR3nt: TGTGCCAGCAGCCCCCTGACTAGCGGGGGGGGGACAGATACGCAGTATTTT
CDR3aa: CASSPLTSGGGTDTQYF

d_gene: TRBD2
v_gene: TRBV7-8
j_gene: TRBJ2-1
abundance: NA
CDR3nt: TGTGCCAGCAGCTTAGGGGTGCTAGCGGGAATCGATGAGCAGTTCTTC
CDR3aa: CASSLGVLAGIDEQFF

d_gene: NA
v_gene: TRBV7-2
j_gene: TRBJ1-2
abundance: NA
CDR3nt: TGTGCCAGCAGCCCTCCGTCAGCTAACTATGGCTACACCTTC
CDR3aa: CASSPPSANYGYTF

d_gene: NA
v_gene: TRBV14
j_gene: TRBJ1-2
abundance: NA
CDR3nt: TGTGCCAGCAGCCCGGGCCAGGCGCCAAACTATGGCTACACCTTC
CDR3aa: CASSPGQAPNYGYTF

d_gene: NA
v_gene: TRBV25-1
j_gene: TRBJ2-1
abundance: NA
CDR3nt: TGTGCCAGCAGTTTGGGATTCAGCTCCTACAATGAGCAGTTCTTC
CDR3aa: CASSLGFSSYNEQFF

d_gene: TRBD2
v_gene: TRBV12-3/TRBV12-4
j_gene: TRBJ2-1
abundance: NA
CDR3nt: TGTGCCAGCAGACTATTTAGGGAGGGCGGGGATGAGCAGTTCTTC
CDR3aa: CASRLFREGGDEQFF

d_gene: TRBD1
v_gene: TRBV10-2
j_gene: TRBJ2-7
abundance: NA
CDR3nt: TGCGCCAGCAGTGGGCAGGGGGCGTACGAGCAGTACTTC
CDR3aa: CASSGQGAYEQYF

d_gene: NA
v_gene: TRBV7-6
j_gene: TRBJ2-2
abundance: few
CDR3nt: TGTGCCAGCAGCGCGCGTGGCACCGGGGAGCTGTTTTTT
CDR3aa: CASSARGTGELFF

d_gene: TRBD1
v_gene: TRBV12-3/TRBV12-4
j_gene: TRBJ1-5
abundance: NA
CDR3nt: TGTGCCAGCAGTTTTGGAGGGCAGGGGGATCAGCCCCAGCATTTT
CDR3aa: CASSFGGQGDQPQHF

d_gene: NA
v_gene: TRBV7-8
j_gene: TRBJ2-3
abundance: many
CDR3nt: TGTGCCAGCAGCCCAACAGGGAGTCGCACAGATACGCAGTATTTT
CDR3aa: CASSPTGSRTDTQYF

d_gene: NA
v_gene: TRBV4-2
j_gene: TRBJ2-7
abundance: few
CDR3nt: TGTGCCAGCAGCCAAGACCCTTACGGGGGTGACGAGCAGTACTTC
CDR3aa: CASSQDPYGGDEQYF

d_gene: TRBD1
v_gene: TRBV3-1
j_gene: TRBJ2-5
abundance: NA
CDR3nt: TGTGCCAGCAGGGGTCGGACAGGGAGTGATAGGGAGACCCAGTACTTC
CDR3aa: CASRGRTGSDRETQYF

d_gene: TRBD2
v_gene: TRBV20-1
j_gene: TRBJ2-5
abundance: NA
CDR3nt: TGCAGTGCTAGAGATACTAGCGGGGGCGGAGAGACCCAGTACTTC
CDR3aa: CSARDTSGGGETQYF

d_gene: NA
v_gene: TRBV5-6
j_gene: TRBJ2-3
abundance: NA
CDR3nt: TGTGCCAGCAGCTCGATCCTAGAAGTCACAGATACGCAGTATTTT
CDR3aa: CASSSILEVTDTQYF

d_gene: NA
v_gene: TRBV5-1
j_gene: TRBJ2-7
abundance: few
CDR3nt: TGCGCCAGCAGCTTGGCCGGGGACGCGAACTACGAGCAGTACTTC
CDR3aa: CASSLAGDANYEQYF

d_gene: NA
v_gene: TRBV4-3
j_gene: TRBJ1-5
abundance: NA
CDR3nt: TGCGCCAGCAGCCAAGATCAAATTCAGCCCCAGCATTTT
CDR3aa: CASSQDQIQPQHF

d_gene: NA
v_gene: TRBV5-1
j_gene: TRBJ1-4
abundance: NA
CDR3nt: TGCGCCAGCAGCTTGCTCGGGATTAGGGAAAAACTGTTTTTT
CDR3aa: CASSLLGIREKLFF

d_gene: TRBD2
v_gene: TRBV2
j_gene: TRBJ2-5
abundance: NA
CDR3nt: TGTGCCAGCAGTCTCGCGGGGGCGGGGGGGCGACTCCAAGAGACCCAGTACTTC
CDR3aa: CASSLAGAGGRLQETQYF

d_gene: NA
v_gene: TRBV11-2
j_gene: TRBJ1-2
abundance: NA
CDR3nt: TGTGCCAGCTACGGGGGTTCGGACTATGGCTACACCTTC
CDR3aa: CASYGGSDYGYTF

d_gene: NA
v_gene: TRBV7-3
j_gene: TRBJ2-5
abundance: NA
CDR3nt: TGTGCCAGCAGCTCCCACCTCCGGGAGACCCAGTACTTC
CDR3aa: CASSSHLRETQYF

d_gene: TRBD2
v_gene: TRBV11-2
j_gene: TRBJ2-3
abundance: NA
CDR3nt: TGTGCCAGCAGCTTTTCAAGCGGGGGGGACGGCACAGATACGCAGTATTTT
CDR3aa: CASSFSSGGDGTDTQYF

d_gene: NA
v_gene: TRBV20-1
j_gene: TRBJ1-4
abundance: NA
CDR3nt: TGCAGTGCTAGAGATGCGAGGGATGCTAATGAAAAACTGTTTTTT
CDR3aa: CSARDARDANEKLFF